This entry features one T cell receptor (beta chain) sequence. Antigen unknown. PCR primers comprised 60 Vbeta and 13 Jbeta primers. As processed by the authors: An analysis that came later counted around 80 million unique TCR beta chains, around 12 million shared. TCRdb keeps only in-frame clones here, not all; method: immunoSEQ multiplex PCR. D and trimming come from the DNA, and the V and J calls and clone size come from that table. Altogether over 100,000 clones are present, roughly 74% being singletons, with the ten largest covering around 0.9%. Trimming cost V 2 bases and J 2 bases, with 13 bases left between them. The CDR3 has 16 residues. Per the germline V gene, CDR1 is MNHEY and CDR2 is SMNVEV (reference sequence). The sample belongs to a study of cytomegalovirus exposure and HLA in healthy donors. Points from the study as a whole: Associated with cytomegalovirus, according to the listing, were some 150 TCR beta chains. Most TCRs appeared rarely, but some public TCRs recurred in many donors.

This TCR was sampled from a woman aged 25 to 39 in good health and CMV-seronegative. V usage is TRBV27 and J usage is TRBJ1-5; no firm D call. Sequencing was carried out using PBMCs. CDR3 in amino acids: CASSLTPGERNQPQHF. The CDR3 DNA follows: TGTGCCAGCAGTTTAACTCCCGGGGAACGCAATCAGCCCCAGCATTTT.